This entry features one T cell receptor (beta chain) sequence. What this receptor recognizes is not known. No per-base quality is available; no much larger clone lies one base away. The CDR3 runs 12 amino acids, cysteine and phenylalanine included. Of all the DNA, just the CDR3 is kept, 36 bases in frame from base 1. The junction carries 11 bases between V and J, which are trimmed by 5 bases and 7 bases respectively. The germline V gene gives CDR1 as SGHAT and CDR2 as FQNNGV. The library was obtained by the immunoSEQ multiplex PCR assay. For the multiplex PCR, a mixture combining 60 forward primers for TCR Vbeta segments and 13 reverse primers for TCR Jbeta segments was used. A multiplex PCR assay on genomic DNA amplified the CDR3 region of rearranged TCR beta genes. On the Illumina HiSeq System, the amplified TCR beta libraries were sequenced as 87-base-pair reads. As for how the authors treated the data: Across the roughly 640 repertoires, a later analysis counted some 80 million unique TCR beta chains, 9 million to 14 million of which were shared by at least two donors. Raw reads were error-corrected and collapsed into unique sequences by a nearest-neighbor algorithm in which closely related sequences were merged to remove PCR and sequencing errors. V, D and J gene segments were assigned by aligning CDR3 sequences to IMGT reference sequences. Each retained sequence needed at least a six-nucleotide match to both a V gene segment and a J gene segment. Rearrangements were classified as productive when the CDR3 lacked stop codons and remained in frame with V and J, and all other rearrangements were classified as non-productive. CDR3 was defined by IMGT convention, running from the second conserved V-encoded cysteine to the conserved J-encoded phenylalanine. The earlier analysis of 500 to 750 of the donors excluded any sequence lacking an unambiguous match to a single V gene segment. An earlier analysis of 500 to 600 of the donors classified V segments as functional when productive rearrangements were above 56.7% and as segregating when the standard deviation between donors was above 5%. To diagnose cytomegalovirus status from the catalog of TCR beta chain sequences, a statistical classification framework was built. A later analysis assigned V and J genes by comparing TCR nucleotide sequences with IMGT/GENE-DB human TR gene sequences. Using the TCRdist pipeline, a later analysis assigned CDR3 sequences along with most-parsimonious VDJ recombination scenarios. In a later analysis, each TCR beta chain was defined by its CDR3 amino acid sequence together with its V-gene family, and reads without a unique V-gene family were excluded. As a way to deal with suspected cross-contamination and a sequencing artifact, a later analysis dropped approximately 570 nucleotide sequences that were highly shared and had low generation probability. In a later analysis, a clonal expansion index was calculated for each public chain from normalized within-repertoire ranks of inferred template counts. In a later analysis, generation probabilities were computed with a VDJ recombination model fitted to out-of-frame rearrangements, and the resulting probabilities were checked against IGoR. In a later analysis, TCR-TCR, TCR-HLA and TCR-CMV co-occurrence was scored with hypergeometric tests, and a repertoire-size bias correction was applied to TCR pairs. False discovery rates were estimated in a later analysis by permuting HLA or CMV assignments 20 times. In a later analysis, co-occurring TCRs were grouped using DBSCAN, and TCRdist sequence similarity was added for clustering within HLA-allele-positive subsets. Repertoires with fewer than 30,000 or more than 120,000 public chains, plus five repertoires with anomalous nucleotide sharing, were excluded from co-occurrence clustering. This immuneACCESS table, as held by TCRdb, lists in-frame sequences with V and J called but not all clones. Of the missing ones, under half trace to an unresolved V gene in checked studies; the others have no known cause. The D gene and trimming were derived from the DNA, and the V and J assignments and clone size from that table. The sample table records 130,000 or so clones; 77% of these occur just once. The ten largest make up around 1.6% of the sample.

This entry is derived from a study of cytomegalovirus exposure and HLA in healthy donors listed by TCRdb under 2017. In the study overall: An earlier analysis of around 600 of the donors reported 250 to 350 Gb of sequence data and roughly 110 million unique TCR beta sequences from roughly 200 million T cells. An early release that covered several hundred HLA-typed donors contained around 300 gigabases of sequencing data and 75 million to 100 million unique TCR sequences. Among the roughly 390 genotyped donors, about 83% belonged to the genetic ancestry cluster associated with self-reported Caucasian donors. The study was designed to test whether signatures of past pathogen exposure could be identified by cataloging public T cell receptors. Using immunosequencing, the study profiled T cell repertoires from around 680 subjects and related those repertoires to cytomegalovirus serostatus. A separate validation cohort of 90 to 150 different subjects was used in addition to the approximately 640-subject first cohort. To predict cytomegalovirus infection status, the study combined high-throughput TCR immunosequencing, statistical association of individual TCRs with disease status, and machine learning. A later analysis re-examined previously published TCR beta repertoires from hundreds of donors and added high-resolution HLA genotyping to investigate patterns of TCR occurrence. Rather than drawing on any new phenotypic data, the later analysis identified candidate immune exposures from TCR beta sequences and the way those sequences occurred across donors. In an earlier analysis of 500 to 650 of the donors, high-throughput TCR beta sequencing was used to judge whether each TCR beta V gene segment behaved as functional or pseudogenic. Alongside the repertoire data, information on donor age, sex, ethnicity and CMV serostatus was compiled. A later genetic analysis used genome-wide SNP genotypes for about three fifths of the 666 donors, treating that subset as a discovery cohort. Every discovery cohort repertoire had been produced on one sequencing platform. HLA typing included class I and class II loci at four-digit resolution. The number of typed donors differed by locus: roughly 629-640 for A, B, C, DRB1 and DQB1; 522 for DQA1; 606 for DPA1; and some 450 for DPB1. Roughly 5 DR-DQ haplotypes were treated as single units for association and clustering because of strong linkage in the cohort. Among around 400 genotyped donors of the cohort, an average of around 240,000 unique TCR beta nucleotide sequences was sequenced per donor, of which about 19% were non-productive.

The cohort consisted of 600 to 750 healthy bone marrow donors. Cohort members were all nominally healthy when sampled, although unrecorded immune exposures were likely present. The donor tested CMV seronegative, placing the donor among the 350 or so seronegative members of the cohort. Each donor provided a peripheral blood sample, and peripheral blood mononuclear cells were used for TCR beta sequencing. The Qiagen DNeasy Blood Extraction Kit was used to extract genomic DNA from the blood cell samples. Overall study outcomes, separate from this receptor: Because counts were too low, roughly 18 rarely observed V segments, including chromosome 9 orphons, were left out of the earlier analysis of some 640 of the donors. In an earlier analysis of more than 450 of the donors, most TCR beta V segments were observed in productive rearrangements about 90% or about 30% of the time, broadly matching IMGT annotations. Correlated functional status among segregating V segments might be attributable to linkage disequilibrium, but an unknown experimental factor could not be ruled out. A later genetic analysis associated a missense DCLRE1C variant with V-gene and J-gene trimming of TCR beta chains, and an independent cohort replicated the association. The cohort was sequenced for TCR beta chains only, and without alpha or paired-chain data the features that could be detected were limited. In a later analysis, HLA-associated TCR beta chains showed more clonal expansion and lower generation probabilities than non-associated chains that were equally common. According to a later genetic analysis, donors in an Asian-associated ancestry cluster had fewer N-insertions in productive TCRs than the approximately 650-donor mean. Cytomegalovirus status was reported to be diagnosed by the classifier with high specificity and sensitivity in both the original and validation cohorts. Because HLA typing was unavailable for some donors at each locus, only the typed subset was used in association tests. A further reported finding was that TCR beta sequences accurately predicted the HLA-A and HLA-B alleles for most subjects in the first cohort. According to a later analysis, TCR association rates differed among HLA loci, with DRB1 alleles showing the most associated TCRs and HLA-C alleles showing the fewest. For the cohort, immune exposure information was limited to CMV serostatus. Most TCR sequences were observed very rarely across donors, whereas some public TCRs were present in many individuals. At a false discovery rate of 0.05, a later analysis linked 16,000 or so TCR beta sequences to specific HLA alleles. Most CMV-associated TCR beta chains appeared to be HLA-restricted in a later analysis, and the HLA associations seemed to be driven largely by CMV exposure. The presence/absence analyses assumed that sequencing depth was roughly uniform across donors, and that assumption may not be true. In the study, approximately 150 TCR beta chains were listed as associated with cytomegalovirus. It was suggested by the authors that the approach could potentially be generalized to other disease states and immunological phenotypes. The 87-base-pair reads could not distinguish some IMGT-functional V segments, including TRBV6-2 and TRBV6-3, so those segments were excluded. In vitro tests confirmed that a few of the cytomegalovirus-associated TCR beta chains recognize cytomegalovirus antigens. A later analysis reported that several top co-occurrence clusters appeared linked to parvovirus B19, influenza, CMV and Epstein-Barr virus. Strong co-occurrence of HLA alleles, especially DR and DQ, made assigning TCR associations to individual alleles difficult. A cluster of highly shared sequence variants was judged likely to be a technical artifact of the sequencing pipeline.

This TCR derives from a female donor in good health and CMV-seronegative. The specimen was PBMCs. The chain joins TRBV11-2 to TRBJ1-2, with a tentative D gene TRBD1 over 6 matching bases. This receptor has the CDR3 CASSPTGCGYTF. The nucleotides read TGTGCCAGCAGCCCGACAGGATGTGGCTACACCTTC.